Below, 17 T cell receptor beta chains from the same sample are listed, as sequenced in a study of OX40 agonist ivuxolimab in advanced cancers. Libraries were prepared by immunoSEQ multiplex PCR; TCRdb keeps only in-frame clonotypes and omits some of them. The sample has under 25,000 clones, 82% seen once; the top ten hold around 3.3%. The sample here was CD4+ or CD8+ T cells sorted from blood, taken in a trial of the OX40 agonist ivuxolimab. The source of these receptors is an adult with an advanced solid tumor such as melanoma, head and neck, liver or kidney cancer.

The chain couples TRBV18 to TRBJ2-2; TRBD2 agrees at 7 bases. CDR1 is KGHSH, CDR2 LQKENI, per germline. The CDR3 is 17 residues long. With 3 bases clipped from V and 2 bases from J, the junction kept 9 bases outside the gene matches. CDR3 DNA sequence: TGTGCCAGCTCACCGTTAGGAGCGGGGCCCAACACCGGGGAGCTGTTTTTT. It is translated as CASSPLGAGPNTGELFF.

Here the CDR3 DNA reads TGCGCCAGCAGCTTGCGTGGACAGGGCGGTGGAAACACCATATATTTT. It is translated as CASSLRGQGGGNTIYF. The V call is TRBV5-1, the J call TRBJ1-3; 8 bases map to TRBD1. Germline CDR1 reads SGHRS; CDR2 reads YFSETQ. The length of the CDR3 is 16 residues. The junction had 6 bases not matched to a gene; V was cut back by 1 base and J by 3 bases.

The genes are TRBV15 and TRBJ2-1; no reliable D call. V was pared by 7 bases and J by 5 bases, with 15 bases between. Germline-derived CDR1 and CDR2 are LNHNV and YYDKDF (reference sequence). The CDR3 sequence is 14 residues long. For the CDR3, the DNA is TGTGCCACCACTCCCCGGGCAGCCGACAATGAGCAGTTCTTC. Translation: CATTPRAADNEQFF.

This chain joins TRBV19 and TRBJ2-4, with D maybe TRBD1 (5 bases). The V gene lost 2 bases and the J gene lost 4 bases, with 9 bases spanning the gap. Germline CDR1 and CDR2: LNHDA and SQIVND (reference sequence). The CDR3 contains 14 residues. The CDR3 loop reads CASSISQGKNIQYF. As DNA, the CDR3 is TGTGCCAGTAGTATAAGTCAGGGTAAAAACATTCAGTACTTC.

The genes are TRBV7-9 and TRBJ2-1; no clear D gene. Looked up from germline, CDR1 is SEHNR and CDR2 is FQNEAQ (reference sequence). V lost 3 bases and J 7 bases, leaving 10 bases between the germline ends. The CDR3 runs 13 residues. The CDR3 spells CASSFSTGNEQFF. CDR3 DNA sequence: TGTGCCAGCAGCTTTTCGACTGGGAATGAGCAGTTCTTC.

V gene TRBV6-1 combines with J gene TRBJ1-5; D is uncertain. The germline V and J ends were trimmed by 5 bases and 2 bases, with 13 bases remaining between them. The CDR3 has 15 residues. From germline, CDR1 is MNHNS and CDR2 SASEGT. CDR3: CASSMDPWGNQPQHF. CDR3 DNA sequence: TGTGCCAGCAGTATGGACCCCTGGGGCAATCAGCCCCAGCATTTT.

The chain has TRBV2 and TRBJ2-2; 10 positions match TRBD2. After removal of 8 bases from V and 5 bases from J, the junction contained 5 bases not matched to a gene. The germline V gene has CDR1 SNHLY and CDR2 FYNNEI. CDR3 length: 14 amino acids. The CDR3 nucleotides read TGTGCCAGCGAGGGACTAGCGAGGACCGGGGAGCTGTTTTTT. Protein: CASEGLARTGELFF.

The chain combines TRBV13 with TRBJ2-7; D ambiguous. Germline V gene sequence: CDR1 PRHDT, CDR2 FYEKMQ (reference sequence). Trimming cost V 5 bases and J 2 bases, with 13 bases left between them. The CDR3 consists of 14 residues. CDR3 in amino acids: CASSRHGSTYEQYF. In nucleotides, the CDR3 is TGTGCCAGCAGCCGACACGGGTCCACCTACGAGCAGTACTTC.

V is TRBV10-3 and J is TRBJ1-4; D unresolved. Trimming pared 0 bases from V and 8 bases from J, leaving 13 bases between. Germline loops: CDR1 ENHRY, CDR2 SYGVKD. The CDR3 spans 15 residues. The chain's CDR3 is CAISESTGKGEKLFF. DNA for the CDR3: TGTGCCATCAGTGAGTCGACGGGGAAGGGCGAAAAACTGTTTTTT.

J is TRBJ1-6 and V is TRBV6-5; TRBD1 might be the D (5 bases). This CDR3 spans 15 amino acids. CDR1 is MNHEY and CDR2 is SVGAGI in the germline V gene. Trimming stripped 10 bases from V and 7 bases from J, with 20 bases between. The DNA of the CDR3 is TGTGCCACCGAGCCCTCGGACGGGGCGAATTCACCCCTCCACTTT. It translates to CATEPSDGANSPLHF.

The CDR3 is CASSYGQGGNTIYF. CDR3 nucleotides: TGTGCCAGCAGTTACGGGCAGGGTGGAAACACCATATATTTT. The chain carries TRBV6-5 and TRBJ1-3, with D maybe TRBD1 (5 bases). Looked up from germline, CDR1 is MNHEY and CDR2 is SVGAGI. The CDR3 has 14 residues. V was pared by 2 bases and J by 3 bases, with 8 bases between.

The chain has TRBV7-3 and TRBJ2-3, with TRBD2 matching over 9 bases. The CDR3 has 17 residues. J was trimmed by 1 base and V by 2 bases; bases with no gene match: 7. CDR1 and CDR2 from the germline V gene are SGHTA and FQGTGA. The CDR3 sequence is CASSLSRGRVGTDTQYF. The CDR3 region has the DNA TGTGCCAGCAGCTTATCGCGCGGGAGGGTGGGCACAGATACGCAGTATTTT.

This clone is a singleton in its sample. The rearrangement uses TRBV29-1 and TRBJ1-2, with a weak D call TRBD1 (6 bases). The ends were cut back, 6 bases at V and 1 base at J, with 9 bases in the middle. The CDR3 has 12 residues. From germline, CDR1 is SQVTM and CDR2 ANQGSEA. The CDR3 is CSVKGGNYGYTF. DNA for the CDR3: TGCAGCGTAAAAGGGGGTAACTATGGCTACACCTTC.

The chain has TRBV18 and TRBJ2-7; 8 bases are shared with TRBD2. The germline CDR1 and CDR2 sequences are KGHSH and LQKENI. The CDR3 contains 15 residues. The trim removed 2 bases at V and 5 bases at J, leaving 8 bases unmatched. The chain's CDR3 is CASSPSSGGFNEQYF. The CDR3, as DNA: TGTGCCAGCTCACCATCCTCGGGAGGGTTCAACGAGCAGTACTTC.

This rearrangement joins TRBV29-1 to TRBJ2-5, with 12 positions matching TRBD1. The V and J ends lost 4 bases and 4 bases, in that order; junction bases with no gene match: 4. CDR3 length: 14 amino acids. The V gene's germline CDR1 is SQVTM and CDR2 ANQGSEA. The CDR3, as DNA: TGCAGCGTTGGCTGGGACAGGGGGCGAGAGACCCAGTACTTC. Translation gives CSVGWDRGRETQYF.

The CDR3 is CASRGTGSYEQYF. CDR3 nucleotides: TGTGCCAGCAGGGGGACAGGGTCCTACGAGCAGTACTTC. This sequence joins TRBV7-9 and TRBJ2-5; 9 positions agree with TRBD1. TRBJ2-7 matches the DNA end more closely, so the J call is doubtful. The CDR3 spans 13 residues. Looked up from germline, CDR1 is SEHNR and CDR2 is FQNEAQ (reference sequence).

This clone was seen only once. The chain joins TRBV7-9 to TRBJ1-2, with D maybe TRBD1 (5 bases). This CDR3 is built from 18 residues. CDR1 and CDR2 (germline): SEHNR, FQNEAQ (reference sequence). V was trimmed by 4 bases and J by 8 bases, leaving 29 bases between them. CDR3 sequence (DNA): TGTGCCAGCAGCTCCCTTTCCAGCCGCGACAGAAGGGCTGGAGGCTACACCTTC. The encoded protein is CASSSLSSRDRRAGGYTF.